This T cell receptor beta chain was identified in a study of T cell responses to AZD1222 COVID-19 vaccine listed by TCRdb under 2021. About the study as a whole: AZD1222 recipients with second doses at about 4 weeks or about 12 weeks were pooled, because spike-specific TCR depth and breadth did not differ between schedules. TCR sequencing covered 230 or so trial participants: 200 to 220 given two doses of AZD1222 and about 26 given two doses of MenACWY control vaccine. Enrollment into the trials was organized by age into subgroups of 18-55, 56-69 and 70-plus years, and those subgroups contained around 150, 28 and 57 TCR-sequenced participants, respectively. On the study overall, not on this receptor specifically: Conclusions about previously exposed vaccinees were limited because only six AZD1222 recipients were SARS-CoV-2 seropositive at baseline. After two AZD1222 doses, spike-specific TCR breadth and depth were significantly higher than at day 0 and than in MenACWY recipients. In the small 56-69-year group, the increase in depth fell short of significance, most likely because of low power. Vaccine-associated CD4 TCRs spanned the whole spike protein, with dominant responses in regions 160-218 and 743-854. Reportedly, almost half of the unique spike-specific TCRs recognized epitopes lying outside the regions that are mutated in the B.1.351 and B.1.1.7 variants. Participants were mostly white British and included more females than males, and it was suggested by the authors that clonal diversity may have been underestimated. Because no day 14 peak-response samples were available, the repertoires could be characterized only after the peak T cell response.

From the cysteine up to the phenylalanine, the CDR3 has a length of 16 residues. The kept DNA is CDR3 alone, 48 bases in frame from the first base. The germline V gene (reference sequence) gives CDR1 as SEHNR and CDR2 as FQNEAQ. Trimming takes 4 bases off V and 3 bases off J; junction bases not matched to a gene: 9. The time point label here, explained by the study, means: baseline before first vaccination. The vaccinee samples were drawn from two UK trials, COV001 and COV002, one of which was a single-blind randomized controlled phase 2/3 trial testing AZD1222 (ChAdOx1 nCoV-19) in healthy adults. For TCRbeta chain sequencing, PBMC samples from trial participants were taken at day 0 and at day 28 after the second dose. With regard to this clone: Its antigen is currently not known. Within one base of it there is no much larger clone, and no base qualities were kept.

The CDR3 regions of human TCRbeta chains were analyzed by immunosequencing. Concerning the study's data processing: Repertoire TCRs were matched against a reference library of SARS-CoV-2-specific TCRs generated with the MIRA antigen-specificity platform. Breadth meant the fraction of unique TCRs that were SARS-CoV-2-associated, whereas depth meant the fraction of total T cells that were SARS-CoV-2-associated. Using the MIRA data, every spike-specific TCR was mapped to the spike region that the TCR reacted to and assigned to either a CD4 or a CD8 class. Log10-transformed breadth and depth values were compared by one-way ANOVA with Sidak's multiple comparisons tests. Imported from immuneACCESS, the table was reduced by TCRdb to in-frame sequences with V and J called. These copies leave out some clones; in studies compared against another copy, an unresolved V gene accounts for under half, and the cause of the remainder is not known. That table is the source of V, J and clone size, and D and trimming were worked out from the DNA. The sample profile shows around 100,000 clones; about nine tenths of them were found once. The top ten hold around 1.7% of the sample.

Recombination joined TRBV7-9 with TRBJ2-3, and 8 bases in between align with TRBD2. The source was peripheral blood, collected on day 0 of AZD1222 vaccination. The sequence was obtained from an adult in good health. The CDR3 sequence is CASSSAGGVGTDTQYF. Here is the DNA: TGTGCCAGCAGCTCCGCGGGGGGAGTCGGGACAGATACGCAGTATTTT.